The 6 T cell receptor beta chains reported below all come from one sample, sequenced in a study of OX40 agonist ivuxolimab in advanced cancers. Here immunoSEQ multiplex PCR was the method, and the copy in TCRdb shows in-frame clones only, minus some. This repertoire shows some 40,000 clones, around 83% found once; its top ten account for about a sixth. Sequencing was performed on CD4+ or CD8+ T cells sorted from blood, taken in a trial of the OX40 agonist ivuxolimab. The receptors shown here come from an adult with an advanced solid tumor such as melanoma, head and neck, liver or kidney cancer.

The rearrangement links TRBV15 to TRBJ1-3; D not certain. Germline V CDR1 and CDR2: LNHNV, YYDKDF (reference sequence). The CDR3 runs to 15 residues. The V gene lost 5 bases and the J gene lost 0 bases, with 11 bases spanning the gap. CDR3 region: CATSEQRLSGNTIYF. The CDR3 DNA follows: TGTGCCACCAGCGAGCAGAGGCTCTCTGGAAACACCATATATTTT.

This clone showed up just once. This sequence joins TRBV27 and TRBJ2-1, with 7 nucleotides matching TRBD1. V lost 3 bases to trimming and J lost 4 bases; unmatched junction nucleotides: 6. This CDR3 contains 15 residues. Germline V CDR1 and CDR2: MNHEY, SMNVEV (reference sequence). The CDR3 DNA reads TGTGCCAGCAGTTTTGTTACAGGGGTTTACAATGAGCAGTTCTTC. Protein product: CASSFVTGVYNEQFF.

The chain couples TRBV27 to TRBJ1-5, with 11 bases aligning to TRBD1. The germline CDR1 and CDR2 sequences are MNHEY and SMNVEV (reference sequence). V lost 2 bases, J lost 7 bases, and 1 base stayed unmatched. CDR3 length equals 14 residues. The CDR3 loop is CASSLGTGGQPQHF. The CDR3 coding sequence is TGTGCCAGCAGTTTAGGGACAGGGGGGCAGCCCCAGCATTTT.

The chain links TRBV19 to TRBJ1-5, with TRBD1 matching 7 bases. J gave up 0 bases and V 3 bases, and 5 bases lay outside the gene matches. The V gene's germline CDR1 is LNHDA and CDR2 SQIVND (reference sequence). This CDR3 is 16 amino acids long. The CDR3 DNA reads TGTGCCAGTAGTATCGACAGGGCTTATAGCAATCAGCCCCAGCATTTT. Residues: CASSIDRAYSNQPQHF.

In DNA, the CDR3 is TGTGCCAGCAGCGTTGGAGCTGCCCGAGGGGGAGAATACGAGCAGTACTTC. Encoded protein: CASSVGAARGGEYEQYF. The chain joins TRBV9 to TRBJ2-7; D may be TRBD1 (6 bases). V was cut by 2 bases and J by 4 bases, with 22 bases left in between. CDR1 and CDR2 (germline): SGDLS, YYNGEE. This CDR3 region has 17 residues.

The chain couples TRBV6-5 to TRBJ2-1, with a weak D call TRBD2 (5 bases). The CDR3 contains 13 residues. The germline CDR1 and CDR2 sequences are MNHEY and SVGAGI. V dropped 2 bases and J dropped 4 bases, with 6 bases sitting between them. The CDR3 reads CASSYGLYNEQFF. CDR3 DNA sequence: TGTGCCAGCAGTTACGGACTGTACAATGAGCAGTTCTTC.